This T cell receptor (beta chain) was found in a study of technical replicates of blood from four donors. The repertoire was sequenced with immunoSEQ multiplex PCR; TCRdb's copy has only in-frame clones and lacks some. The sample includes fewer than 75,000 clones, 93% seen only once; the top ten take 0.2% to 0.3%. The sample comprised T cells isolated from PBMCs. The source is a human donor in good health.

The CDR3 DNA sequence: TGTGCCAGCAGCGCCGGGACAAGTGACACCGGGGAGCTGTTTTTT. This translates into CASSAGTSDTGELFF. The genes are TRBV9 and TRBJ2-2; D might be TRBD1 (6 bases). The CDR3 length is 15 residues. V was trimmed by 3 bases and J by 3 bases, leaving 12 bases between them. CDR1 and CDR2 (germline): SGDLS, YYNGEE.